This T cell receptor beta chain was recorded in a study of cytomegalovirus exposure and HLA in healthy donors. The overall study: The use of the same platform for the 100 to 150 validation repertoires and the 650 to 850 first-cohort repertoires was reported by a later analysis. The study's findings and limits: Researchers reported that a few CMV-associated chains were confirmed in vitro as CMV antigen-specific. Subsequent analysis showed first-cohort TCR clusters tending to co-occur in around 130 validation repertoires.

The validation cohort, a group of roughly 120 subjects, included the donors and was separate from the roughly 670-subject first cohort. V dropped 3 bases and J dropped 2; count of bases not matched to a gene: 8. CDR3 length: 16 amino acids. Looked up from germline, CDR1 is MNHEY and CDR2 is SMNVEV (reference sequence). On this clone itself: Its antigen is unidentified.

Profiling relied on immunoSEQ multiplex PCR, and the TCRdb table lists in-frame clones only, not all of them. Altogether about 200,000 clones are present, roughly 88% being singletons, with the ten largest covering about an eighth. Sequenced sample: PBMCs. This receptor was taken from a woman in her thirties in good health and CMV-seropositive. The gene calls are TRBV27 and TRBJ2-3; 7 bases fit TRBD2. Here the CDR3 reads CASSFISGGVTDTQYF. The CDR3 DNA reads TGTGCCAGCAGTTTCATATCGGGAGGTGTCACAGATACGCAGTATTTT.